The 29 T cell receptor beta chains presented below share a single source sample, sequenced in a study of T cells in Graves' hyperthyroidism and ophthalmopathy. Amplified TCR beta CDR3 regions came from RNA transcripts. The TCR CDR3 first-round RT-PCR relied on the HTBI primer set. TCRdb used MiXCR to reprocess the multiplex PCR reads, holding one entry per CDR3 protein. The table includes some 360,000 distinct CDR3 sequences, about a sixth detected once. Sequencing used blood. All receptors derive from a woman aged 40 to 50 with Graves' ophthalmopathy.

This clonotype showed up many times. This CDR3 is CASSLGPSSPDTEAFF. CDR3 nucleotides: TGTGCCAGCAGTCTGGGGCCATCATCCCCTGACACTGAAGCTTTCTTT. The V gene is TRBV12-3 or TRBV12-4, the J gene TRBJ1-1, with D possibly being TRBD1 (5 bases). The CDR3 extends over 16 amino acids. Trimming stripped 5 bases from V and 3 bases from J, with 19 bases between.

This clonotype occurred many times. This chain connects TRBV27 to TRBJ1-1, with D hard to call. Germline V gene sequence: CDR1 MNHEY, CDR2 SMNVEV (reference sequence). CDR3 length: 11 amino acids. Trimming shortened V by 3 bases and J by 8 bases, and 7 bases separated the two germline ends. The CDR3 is CASSFGREAFF. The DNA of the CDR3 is TGTGCCAGCAGTTTCGGGCGAGAAGCTTTCTTT.

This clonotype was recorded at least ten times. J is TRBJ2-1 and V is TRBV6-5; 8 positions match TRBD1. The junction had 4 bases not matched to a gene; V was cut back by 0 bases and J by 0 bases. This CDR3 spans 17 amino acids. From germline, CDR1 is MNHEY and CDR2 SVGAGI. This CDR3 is CASSYSSGTGSYNEQFF. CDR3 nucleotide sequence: TGTGCCAGCAGTTACTCGTCGGGGACAGGCTCCTACAATGAGCAGTTCTTC.

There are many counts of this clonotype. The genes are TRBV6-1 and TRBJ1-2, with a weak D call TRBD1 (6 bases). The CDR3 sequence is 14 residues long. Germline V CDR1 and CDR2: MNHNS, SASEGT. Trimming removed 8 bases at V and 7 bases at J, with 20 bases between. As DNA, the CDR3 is TGTGCCAGCTCCTCAAAGGGGGGGGCGCTTGGCTACACCTTC. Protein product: CASSSKGGALGYTF.

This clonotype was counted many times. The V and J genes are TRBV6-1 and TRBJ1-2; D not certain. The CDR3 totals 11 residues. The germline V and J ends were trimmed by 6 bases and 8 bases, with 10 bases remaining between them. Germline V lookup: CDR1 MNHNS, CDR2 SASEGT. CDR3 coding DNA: TGTGCCAGCAGCGGAACTGGGGGCTACACCTTC. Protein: CASSGTGGYTF.

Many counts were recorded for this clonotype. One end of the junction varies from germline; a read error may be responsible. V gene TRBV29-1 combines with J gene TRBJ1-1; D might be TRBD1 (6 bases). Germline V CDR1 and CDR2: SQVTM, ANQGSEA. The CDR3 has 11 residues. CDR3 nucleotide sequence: TGCAGCGTTTACGCCGGGACAACTCGTGTCTTT. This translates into CSVYAGTTRVF.

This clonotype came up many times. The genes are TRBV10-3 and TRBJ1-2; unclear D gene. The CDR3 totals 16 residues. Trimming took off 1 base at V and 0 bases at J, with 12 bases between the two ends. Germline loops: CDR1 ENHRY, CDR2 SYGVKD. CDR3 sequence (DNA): TGTGCCATCAGTGAGTTGGGTTCACGCTCTAACTATGGCTACACCTTC. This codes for CAISELGSRSNYGYTF.

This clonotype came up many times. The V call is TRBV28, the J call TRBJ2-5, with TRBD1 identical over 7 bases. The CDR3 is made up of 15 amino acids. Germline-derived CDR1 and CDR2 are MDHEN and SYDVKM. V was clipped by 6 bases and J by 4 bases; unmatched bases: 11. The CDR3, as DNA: TGTGCCAGCAGCTCCCTAGAGACAGGGTTAGAGACCCAGTACTTC. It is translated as CASSSLETGLETQYF.

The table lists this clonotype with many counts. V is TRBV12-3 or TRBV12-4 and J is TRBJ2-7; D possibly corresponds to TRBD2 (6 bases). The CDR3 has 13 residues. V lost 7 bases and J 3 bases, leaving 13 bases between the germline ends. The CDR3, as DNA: TGTGCCAGCACACGGGGACTCAGCTACGAGCAGTACTTC. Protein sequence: CASTRGLSYEQYF.

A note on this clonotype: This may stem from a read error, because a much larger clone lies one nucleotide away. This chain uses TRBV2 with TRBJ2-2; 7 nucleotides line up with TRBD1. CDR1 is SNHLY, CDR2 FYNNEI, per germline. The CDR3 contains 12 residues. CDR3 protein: CASSDGQGELSF. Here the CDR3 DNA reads TGTGCCAGCAGTGACGGGCAGGGGGAGCTGTCTTTT.

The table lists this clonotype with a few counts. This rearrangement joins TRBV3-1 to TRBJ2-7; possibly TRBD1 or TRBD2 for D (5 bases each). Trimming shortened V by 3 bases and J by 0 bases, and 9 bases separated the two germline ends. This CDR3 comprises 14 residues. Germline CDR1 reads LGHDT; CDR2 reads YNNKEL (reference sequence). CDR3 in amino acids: CASSQLRGSYEQYF. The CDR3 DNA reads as TGTGCCAGCAGCCAGCTGAGGGGCTCCTACGAGCAGTACTTC.

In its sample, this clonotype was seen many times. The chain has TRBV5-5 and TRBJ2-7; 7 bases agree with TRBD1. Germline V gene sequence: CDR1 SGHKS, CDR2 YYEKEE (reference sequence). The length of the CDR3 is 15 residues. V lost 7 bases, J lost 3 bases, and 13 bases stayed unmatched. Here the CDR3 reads CASSRRGGFDYEQYF. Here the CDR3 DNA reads TGTGCCAGCTCACGAAGAGGGGGCTTCGACTACGAGCAGTACTTC.

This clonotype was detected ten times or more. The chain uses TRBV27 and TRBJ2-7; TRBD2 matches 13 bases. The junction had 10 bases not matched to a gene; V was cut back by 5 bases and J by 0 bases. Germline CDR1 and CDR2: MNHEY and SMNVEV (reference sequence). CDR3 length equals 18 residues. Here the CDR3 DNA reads TGTGCCAGCAGTCGTCGGACTAGCGGGGGACCGAGCTCCTACGAGCAGTACTTC. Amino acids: CASSRRTSGGPSSYEQYF.

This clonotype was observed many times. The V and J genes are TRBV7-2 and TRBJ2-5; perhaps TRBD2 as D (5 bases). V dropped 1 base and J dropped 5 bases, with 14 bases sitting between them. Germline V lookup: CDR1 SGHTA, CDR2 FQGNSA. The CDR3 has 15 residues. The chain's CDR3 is CASSLDPARRETQYF. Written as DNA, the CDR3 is TGTGCCAGCAGCTTAGATCCGGCCCGGAGGGAGACCCAGTACTTC.

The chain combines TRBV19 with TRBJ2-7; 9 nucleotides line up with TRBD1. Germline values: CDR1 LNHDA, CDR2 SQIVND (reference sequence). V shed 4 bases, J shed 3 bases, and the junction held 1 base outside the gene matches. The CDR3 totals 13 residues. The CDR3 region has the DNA TGTGCCAGTAGTAAGACAGGGGGCTACGAGCAGTACTTC. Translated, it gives CASSKTGGYEQYF.

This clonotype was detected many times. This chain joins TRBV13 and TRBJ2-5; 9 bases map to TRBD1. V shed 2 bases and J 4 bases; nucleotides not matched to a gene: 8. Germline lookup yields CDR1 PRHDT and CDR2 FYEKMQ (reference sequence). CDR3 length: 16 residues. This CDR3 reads CASSLFRDRVGETQYF. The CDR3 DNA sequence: TGTGCCAGCAGCTTATTCCGGGACAGGGTTGGAGAGACCCAGTACTTC.

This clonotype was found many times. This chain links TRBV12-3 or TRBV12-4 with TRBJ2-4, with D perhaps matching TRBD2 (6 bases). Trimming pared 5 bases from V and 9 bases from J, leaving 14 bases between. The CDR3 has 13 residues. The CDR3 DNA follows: TGTGCCAGCAGTCTGGGCCAGGGAGGCATTCAGTACTTC. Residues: CASSLGQGGIQYF.

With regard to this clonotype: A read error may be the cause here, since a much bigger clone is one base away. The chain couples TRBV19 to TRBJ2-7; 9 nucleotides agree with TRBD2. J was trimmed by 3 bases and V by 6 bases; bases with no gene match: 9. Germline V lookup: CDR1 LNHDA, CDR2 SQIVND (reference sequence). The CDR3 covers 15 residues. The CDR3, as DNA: TGTGCCAGTAGGAGGGGGCATAGCGGGAGCTACGAGCAGTACTTC. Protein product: CASRRGHSGSYEQYF.

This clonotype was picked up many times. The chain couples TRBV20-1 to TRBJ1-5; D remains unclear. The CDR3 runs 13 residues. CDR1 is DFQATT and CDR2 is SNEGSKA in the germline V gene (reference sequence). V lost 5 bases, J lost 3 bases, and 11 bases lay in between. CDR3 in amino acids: CSAGGRYNQPQHF. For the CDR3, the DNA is TGCAGTGCTGGTGGACGGTACAATCAGCCCCAGCATTTT.

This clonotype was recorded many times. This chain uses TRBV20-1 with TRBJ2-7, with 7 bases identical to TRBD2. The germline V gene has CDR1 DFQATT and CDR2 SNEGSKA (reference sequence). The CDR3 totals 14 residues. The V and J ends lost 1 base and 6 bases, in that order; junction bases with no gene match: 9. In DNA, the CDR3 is TGCAGTGCTAGAGGGTGGGGGGGGATGAGCGAGCAGTACTTC. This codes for CSARGWGGMSEQYF.

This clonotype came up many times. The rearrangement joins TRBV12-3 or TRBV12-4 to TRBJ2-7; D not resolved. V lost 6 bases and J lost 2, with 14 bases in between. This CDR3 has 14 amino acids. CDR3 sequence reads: CASSPTTPTYEQYF. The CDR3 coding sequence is TGTGCCAGCAGCCCGACGACTCCTACCTACGAGCAGTACTTC.

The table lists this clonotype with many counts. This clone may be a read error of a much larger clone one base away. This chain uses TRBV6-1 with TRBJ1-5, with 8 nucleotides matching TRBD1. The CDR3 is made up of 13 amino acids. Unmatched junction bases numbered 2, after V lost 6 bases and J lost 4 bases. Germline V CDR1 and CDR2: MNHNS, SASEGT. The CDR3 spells CASSRDRNQPQHF. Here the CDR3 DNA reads TGTGCCAGCAGCCGGGACAGGAATCAGCCCCAGCATTTT.

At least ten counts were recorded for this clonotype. CDR3 DNA sequence: TGCGCCAGCAGCGGGCGGGGGGTTTCGTACACTGAAGCTTTCTTT. Protein product: CASSGRGVSYTEAFF. The rearrangement links TRBV5-1 to TRBJ1-1; TRBD1 might be the D (5 bases). CDR3 length: 15 amino acids. Germline CDR1 SGHRS, CDR2 YFSETQ. Trimming took 4 bases from V and 3 from J, leaving 16 bases between them.

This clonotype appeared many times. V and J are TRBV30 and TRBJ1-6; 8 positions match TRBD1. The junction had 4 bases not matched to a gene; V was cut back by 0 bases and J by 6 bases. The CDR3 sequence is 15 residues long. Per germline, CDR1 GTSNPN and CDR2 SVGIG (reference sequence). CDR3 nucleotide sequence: TGTGCCTGGAGTGTAGGACAGGGCCGTAATTCACCCCTCCACTTT. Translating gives CAWSVGQGRNSPLHF.

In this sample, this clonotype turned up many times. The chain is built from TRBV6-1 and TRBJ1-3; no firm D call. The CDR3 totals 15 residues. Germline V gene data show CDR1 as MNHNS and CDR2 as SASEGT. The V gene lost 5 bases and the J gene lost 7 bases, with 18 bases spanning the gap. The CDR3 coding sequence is TGTGCCAGCAGTCCCCGGGCCTCCGTGGGGAACACCATATATTTT. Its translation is CASSPRASVGNTIYF.

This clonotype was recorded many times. CDR3 bases: TGCGCCAGCAGCTTGGACACCAATCAGCCCCAGCATTTT. Its translation: CASSLDTNQPQHF. This chain joins TRBV5-1 and TRBJ1-5; D is unresolved. V gave up 0 bases and J gave up 3 bases, with 4 bases separating them. The CDR3 is 13 amino acids. Germline loops: CDR1 SGHRS, CDR2 YFSETQ. The full variable domain, with the rest looked up from reference TRBV5-1 and TRBJ1-5, is KAGVTQTPRYLIKTRGQQVTLSCSPISGHRSVSWYQQTPGQGLQFLFEYFSETQRNKGNFPGRFSGRQFSNSRSEMNVSTLELGDSALYLCASSLDTNQPQHFGDGTRLSIL.

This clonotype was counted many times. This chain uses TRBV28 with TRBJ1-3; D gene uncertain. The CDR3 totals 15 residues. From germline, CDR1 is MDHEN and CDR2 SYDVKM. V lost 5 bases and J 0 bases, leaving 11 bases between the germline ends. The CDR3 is CASSLDTTSGNTIYF. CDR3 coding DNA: TGTGCCAGCAGTCTTGACACCACCTCTGGAAACACCATATATTTT. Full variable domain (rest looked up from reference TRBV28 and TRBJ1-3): DVKVTQSSRYLVKRTGEKVFLECVQDMDHENMFWYRQDPGLGLRLIYFSYDVKMKEKGDIPEGYSVSREKKERFSLILESASTNQTSMYLCASSLDTTSGNTIYFGEGSWLTVV.

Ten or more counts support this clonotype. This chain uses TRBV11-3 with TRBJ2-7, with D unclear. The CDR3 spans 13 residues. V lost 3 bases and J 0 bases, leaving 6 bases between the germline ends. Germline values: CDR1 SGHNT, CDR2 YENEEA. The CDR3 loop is CASSFGDSYEQYF. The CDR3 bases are TGTGCCAGCAGCTTTGGGGACTCCTACGAGCAGTACTTC.

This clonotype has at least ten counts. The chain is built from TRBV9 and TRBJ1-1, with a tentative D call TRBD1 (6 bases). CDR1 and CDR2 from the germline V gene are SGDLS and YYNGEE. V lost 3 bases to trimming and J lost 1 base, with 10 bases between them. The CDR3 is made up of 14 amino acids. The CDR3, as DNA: TGTGCCAGCAGCGAACAGGGTGGGAACACTGAAGCTTTCTTT. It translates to CASSEQGGNTEAFF. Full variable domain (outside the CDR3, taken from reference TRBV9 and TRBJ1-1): DSGVTQTPKHLITATGQRVTLRCSPRSGDLSVYWYQQSLDQGLQFLIQYYNGEERAKGNILERFSAQQFPDLHSELNLSSLELGDSALYFCASSEQGGNTEAFFGQGTRLTVV.